This T cell receptor (delta chain) was identified in a study of gamma-delta chains in newborns, infants, children. Across the study: Innate gammadelta T cells reportedly expand polyclonally right after birth, driven by microbial exposure, per the title.

TCRdb reanalyzed the reads using CATT. The table lists about 5,600 delta-chain clones, approximately 14% of them singletons. Germline V gene data show CDR1 as TSWWSYY and CDR2 as QGS. The CDR3 spans 21 residues. With V trimmed by 2 bases and J by 0 bases, 20 bases remained unmatched. Sequences were derived from blood, sampled at baseline. This receptor was obtained from a child who was a newborn, infant or young child, either healthy, febrile or measles-vaccinated (not recorded which). This chain connects TRDV1 to TRDJ1; 8 bases agree with TRDD3. CDR3 residues: CALGERRVYWGALFYTDKLIF. The CDR3 coding sequence is TGTGCTCTTGGGGAAAGAAGGGTTTACTGGGGGGCTCTATTCTACACCGATAAACTCATCTTT.